The sequence of this T cell receptor beta chain was determined in a study of neurological immune-mediated disorders. Trimming cost V 0 bases and J 4 bases, with 13 bases left between them. Germline lookup yields CDR1 LNHNV and CDR2 YYDKDF (reference sequence). The CDR3 loop spans 15 amino acids. TCRdb used MiXCR to reprocess the 5' RACE reads, holding one entry per CDR3 protein. The sample shows approximately 30,000 distinct CDR3 sequences, approximately 24% of them seen only once. There were 1 million CD4+ or CD8+ T cells used in the sorted libraries. Points from the study as a whole: HTLV-1-associated myelopathy had the most TCR clonal expansion, while multiple sclerosis had the least, a level that fell below healthy controls. CDR3 amino acid sequences found in expanded clones were never shared across subjects, suggesting private repertoires in all groups.

This clonotype has a count of ten or more. Its antigen is not identified. The sample was CD4+ T cells from blood. The clonotype comes from a middle-aged man with HTLV-1-associated myelopathy (HAM/TSP). The chain is built from TRBV15 and TRBJ2-7; D assignment may be TRBD1 or TRBD2 (5 bases each). The CDR3 here is CATSRDRGAAYEQYF. The CDR3 nucleotides read TGTGCCACCAGCAGAGATCGAGGGGCAGCTTACGAGCAGTACTTC.